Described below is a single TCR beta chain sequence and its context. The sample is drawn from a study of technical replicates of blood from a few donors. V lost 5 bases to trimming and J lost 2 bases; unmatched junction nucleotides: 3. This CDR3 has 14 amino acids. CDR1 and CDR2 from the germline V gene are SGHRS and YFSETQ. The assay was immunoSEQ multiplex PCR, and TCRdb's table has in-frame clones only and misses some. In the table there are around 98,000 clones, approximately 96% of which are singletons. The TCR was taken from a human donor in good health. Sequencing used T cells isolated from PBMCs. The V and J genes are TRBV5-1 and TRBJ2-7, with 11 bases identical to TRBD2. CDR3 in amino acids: CASRDSGGAYEQYF. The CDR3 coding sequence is TGCGCCAGCAGGGATAGCGGGGGGGCCTACGAGCAGTACTTC.